One sample yielded the 6 T cell receptor beta chains listed below, sequenced in a study of blood T cell repertoires in COVID-19. Clones were sequenced by immunoSEQ multiplex PCR, and TCRdb holds only the in-frame ones, with some missing. The repertoire holds approximately 41,000 clones, with over 75% as singletons. Sequenced input: peripheral blood. All receptors come from a woman aged 35 to 49 with acute or convalescent COVID-19.

This chain connects TRBV28 to TRBJ1-2; D is undetermined. Per germline, CDR1 MDHEN and CDR2 SYDVKM. This CDR3 region has 14 residues. Trimming stripped 7 bases from V and 1 base from J, with 13 bases between. The CDR3 nucleotides are TGTGCCAGCAATACACAATTCCTTAACTATGGCTACACCTTC. Protein: CASNTQFLNYGYTF.

The V gene is TRBV28, the J gene TRBJ2-5; D is uncertain. This CDR3 region has 15 residues. CDR1 and CDR2 (germline): MDHEN, SYDVKM. The ends were cut back, 8 bases at V and 5 bases at J, with 21 bases in the middle. CDR3: CASRGGLTKQETQYF. Here the CDR3 DNA reads TGTGCCAGCCGTGGTGGGCTCACGAAGCAGGAGACCCAGTACTTC.

The rearrangement joins TRBV12-3 or TRBV12-4 to TRBJ2-3; perhaps TRBD1 as D (6 bases). There are 12 residues in the CDR3. V lost 4 bases to trimming and J lost 6 bases, with 8 bases between them. CDR3 region: CASSSTGDTQYF. CDR3 nucleotide sequence: TGTGCCAGCAGTTCAACAGGGGATACGCAGTATTTT.

The gene calls are TRBV7-6 and TRBJ1-2; no definite D call. CDR1 is SGHVS and CDR2 is FNYEAQ in the germline V gene. There are 14 residues in the CDR3. V lost 5 bases, J lost 7 bases, and 17 bases lay in between. CDR3 sequence reads: CASSLNQEAVGYTF. The CDR3 DNA sequence: TGTGCCAGCAGCCTAAATCAGGAGGCGGTTGGCTACACCTTC.

This clone occurred once. The chain has TRBV7-3 and TRBJ2-7; 7 bases are shared with TRBD2. The CDR3 has 21 amino acids. Germline CDR1 and CDR2: SGHTA and FQGTGA. V gave up 5 bases and J gave up 2 bases; unmatched junction bases: 27. The CDR3 here is CASSPGRLKLANGRNPYEQYF. The DNA of the CDR3 is TGTGCCAGCAGCCCTGGGCGGTTGAAACTAGCCAACGGGAGGAATCCCTACGAGCAGTACTTC.

The V and J genes are TRBV19 and TRBJ2-2, with 10 bases fitting TRBD2. From germline, CDR1 is LNHDA and CDR2 SQIVND (reference sequence). The trim removed 9 bases at V and 3 bases at J, leaving 7 bases unmatched. The CDR3 has 15 amino acids. Here the CDR3 reads CASRTSGGDTGELFF. CDR3 nucleotides: TGTGCCAGCAGGACTAGCGGAGGGGACACCGGGGAGCTGTTTTTT. Full variable domain (outside the CDR3, taken from reference TRBV19 and TRBJ2-2): DGGITQSPKYLFRKEGQNVTLSCEQNLNHDAMYWYRQDPGQGLRLIYYSQIVNDFQKGDIAEGYSVSREKKESFPLTVTSAQKNPTAFYLCASRTSGGDTGELFFGEGSRLTVL.